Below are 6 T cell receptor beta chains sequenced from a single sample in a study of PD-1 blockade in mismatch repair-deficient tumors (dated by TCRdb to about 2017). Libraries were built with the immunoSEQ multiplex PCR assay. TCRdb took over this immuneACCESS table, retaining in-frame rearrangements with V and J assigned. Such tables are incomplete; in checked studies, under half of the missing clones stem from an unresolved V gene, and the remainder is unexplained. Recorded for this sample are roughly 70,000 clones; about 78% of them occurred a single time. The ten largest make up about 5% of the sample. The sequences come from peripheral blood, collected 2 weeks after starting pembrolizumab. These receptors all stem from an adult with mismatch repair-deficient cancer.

CDR3 amino acids: CAWISGGSSGNTIYF. The CDR3 region has the DNA TGTGCCTGGATTAGCGGGGGGTCGTCTGGAAACACCATATATTTT. The V and J genes are TRBV30 and TRBJ1-3; maybe TRBD1 (5 bases). This CDR3 has 15 amino acids. Germline V gene lookup returns CDR1 GTSNPN and CDR2 SVGIG (reference sequence). V lost 4 bases and J 1 base, leaving 14 bases between the germline ends.

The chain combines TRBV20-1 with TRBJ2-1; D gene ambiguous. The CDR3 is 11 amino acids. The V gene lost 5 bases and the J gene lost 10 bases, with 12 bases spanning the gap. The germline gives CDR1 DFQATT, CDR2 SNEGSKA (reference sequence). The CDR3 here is CSASLIREQFF. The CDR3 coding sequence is TGCAGTGCTTCCCTAATCCGGGAGCAGTTCTTC.

CDR3 DNA sequence: TGTGCCAGCAGTGAACGGGTCCCGACCTACAATGAGCAGTTCTTC. Protein: CASSERVPTYNEQFF. The chain has TRBV25-1 and TRBJ2-1; D call uncertain. V gave up 2 bases and J gave up 2 bases, with 10 bases separating them. Germline V gene sequence: CDR1 MGHDK, CDR2 SYGVNS. The CDR3 runs to 15 residues.

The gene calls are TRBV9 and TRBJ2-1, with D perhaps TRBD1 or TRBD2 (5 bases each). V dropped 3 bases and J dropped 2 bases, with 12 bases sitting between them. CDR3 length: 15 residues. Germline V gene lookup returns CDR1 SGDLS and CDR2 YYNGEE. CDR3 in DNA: TGTGCCAGCAGCGCCCGGGACCGACCCTACAATGAGCAGTTCTTC. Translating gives CASSARDRPYNEQFF.

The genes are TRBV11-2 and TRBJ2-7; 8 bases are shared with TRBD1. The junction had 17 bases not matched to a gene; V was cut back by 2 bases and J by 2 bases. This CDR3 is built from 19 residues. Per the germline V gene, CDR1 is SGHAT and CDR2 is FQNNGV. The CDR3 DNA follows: TGTGCCAGCAGCTTAATCTCCAACGTGAAGACAGGGGTTACCTACGAGCAGTACTTC. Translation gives CASSLISNVKTGVTYEQYF.

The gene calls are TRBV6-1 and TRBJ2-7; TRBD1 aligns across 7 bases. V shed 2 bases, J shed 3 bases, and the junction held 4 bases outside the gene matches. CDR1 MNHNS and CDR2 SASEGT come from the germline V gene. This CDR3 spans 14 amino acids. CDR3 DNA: TGTGCCAGCAGTGAAAAGGGACAGAGCTACGAGCAGTACTTC. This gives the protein CASSEKGQSYEQYF.